This T cell receptor (beta chain) originates from a study of blood T cell repertoires in COVID-19. Study-wide context: Specimens from acute and convalescent COVID-19 originated in the United States, Italy and Spain. Sample material is recorded as cDNA or gDNA derived from T cells, B-cell-depleted T cells, or PBMCs.

Recruits, aged roughly 18 to 90 years, lived in some 25 US areas. Each exposed participant met a COVID-19 case in the 2 weeks preceding study entry. Germline V CDR1 and CDR2: SGHDT, YYEEEE. V was trimmed by 5 bases and J by 4 bases, leaving 12 bases between them. The CDR3 extends over 13 amino acids. Sequenced by immunoSEQ multiplex PCR; TCRdb stores in-frame clones only, minus some. The data hold 400,000 to 500,000 clones, with about 88% observed a single time. The chain recombines TRBV5-6 with TRBJ1-2, with D maybe TRBD1 (6 bases). The sample comprised PBMCs or T cells enriched from blood (not recorded which). This clonotype originated in a woman between 18 and 30 years old who had been exposed to COVID-19. DNA of the CDR3: TGTGCCAGCAGATCCGACAGGTTCTATGGCTACACCTTC. Translating it yields CASRSDRFYGYTF. Filled out from reference TRBV5-6 and TRBJ1-2, the complete variable domain reads DAGVTQSPTHLIKTRGQQVTLRCSPKSGHDTVSWYQQALGQGPQFIFQYYEEEERQRGNFPDRFSGHQFPNYSSELNVNALLLGDSALYLCASRSDRFYGYTFGSGTRLTVV.